One and the same sample provided the 3 T cell receptor beta chains below, sequenced in a study of PD-L1 blockade in urothelial cancer (dated by TCRdb to the late 2010s). Interpreted using the paper, the time point label stands for: peripheral blood 6 weeks after treatment start. Libraries came from the immunoSEQ multiplex PCR assay. Sourced from immuneACCESS, this table was stored by TCRdb with only in-frame sequences that have V and J called. A share of the clones is absent; for the studies checked, an unresolved V gene accounts for under half, and the remainder has no known explanation. The sample contains about 130,000 clones, more than 70% of them found a single time. 2% to 3% of the sample comes from the top ten. The sequences come from PBMCs, collected around atezolizumab (anti-PD-L1) treatment. These receptors all stem from a man in his fifties or sixties with urothelial cancer.

The V gene is TRBV19, the J gene TRBJ2-5; perhaps TRBD1 as D (6 bases). Deletions cut 5 bases from V and 5 bases from J, with 12 bases between. In germline, CDR1 is LNHDA, CDR2 SQIVND (reference sequence). The CDR3 is 13 amino acids. This CDR3 reads CASSSGVWETQYF. The DNA of the CDR3 is TGTGCCAGTAGTTCAGGGGTCTGGGAGACCCAGTACTTC.

The chain recombines TRBV16 with TRBJ1-1; 10 bases are a match to TRBD1. The length of the CDR3 is 17 residues. Germline CDR1 reads KGHSY; CDR2 reads FQNENV. The ends lost 4 bases at V and 3 bases at J; junction bases unmatched: 11. The CDR3 bases are TGTGCCAGCAGCCCCCAACGACAGGGGGCGGGGGACACTGAAGCTTTCTTT. This gives the protein CASSPQRQGAGDTEAFF.

The chain combines TRBV5-1 with TRBJ1-6; possibly TRBD1 for D (6 bases). Germline V gene sequence: CDR1 SGHRS, CDR2 YFSETQ. Deletions cut 0 bases from V and 5 bases from J, with 6 bases between. This CDR3 region has 14 residues. The CDR3 protein is CASSLAGDNSPLHF. In DNA, the CDR3 is TGCGCCAGCAGCTTGGCAGGGGATAATTCACCCCTCCACTTT.